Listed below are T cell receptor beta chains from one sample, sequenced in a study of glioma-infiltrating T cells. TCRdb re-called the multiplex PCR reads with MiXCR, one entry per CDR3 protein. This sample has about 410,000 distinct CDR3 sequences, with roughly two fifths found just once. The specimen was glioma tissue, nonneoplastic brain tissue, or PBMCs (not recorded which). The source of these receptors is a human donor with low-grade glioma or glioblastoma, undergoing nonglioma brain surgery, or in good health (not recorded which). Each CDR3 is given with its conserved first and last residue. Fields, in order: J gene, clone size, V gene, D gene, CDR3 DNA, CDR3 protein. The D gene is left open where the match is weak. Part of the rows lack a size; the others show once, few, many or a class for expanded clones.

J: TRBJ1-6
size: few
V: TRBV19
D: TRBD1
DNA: TGTGCCAGTAGCGAAGGGACAGGGGTCAGTTCACCCCTCCACTTT
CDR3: CASSEGTGVSSPLHF

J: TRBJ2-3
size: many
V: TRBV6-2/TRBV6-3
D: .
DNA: TGTGCCAGCGTCGGAACACTAAGCACAGATACGCAGTATTTT
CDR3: CASVGTLSTDTQYF

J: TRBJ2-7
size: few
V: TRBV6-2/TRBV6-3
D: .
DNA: TGTGCCAGCAGTTATGCGAGGGGTACCGAGCAGTACTTC
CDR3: CASSYARGTEQYF

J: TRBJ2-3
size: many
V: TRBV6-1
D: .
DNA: TGTGCCAGCAGAACATACACAGATACGCAGTATTTT
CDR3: CASRTYTDTQYF

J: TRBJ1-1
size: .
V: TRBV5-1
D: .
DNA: TGCGCCAGCAGCTTGGGGTTCGGCAGGGCTGAGAACACTGAAGCTTTCTTT
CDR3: CASSLGFGRAENTEAFF

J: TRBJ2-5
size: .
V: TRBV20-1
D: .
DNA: .
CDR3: CSAVAGGTETKYF

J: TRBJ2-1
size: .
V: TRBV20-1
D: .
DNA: TGCAGTGCTAGAGGAGTACAGGGCCTACTTTACAATGAGCAGTTCTTC
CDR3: CSARGVQGLLYNEQFF

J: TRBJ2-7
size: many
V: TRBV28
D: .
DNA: TGTGCCAGCAGTTTATTGGGCCTGTCTTACGAGCAGTACTTC
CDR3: CASSLLGLSYEQYF

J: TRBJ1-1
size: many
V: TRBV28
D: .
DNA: TGTGCCAGCAGTTTGCACAGTTTGAACACTGAAGCTTTCTTT
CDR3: CASSLHSLNTEAFF

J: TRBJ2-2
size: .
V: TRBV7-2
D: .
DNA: TGTGCCAGCAGCTTGGGATGGACAATGAGCACCGGGGAGCTGTTTTTT
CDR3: CASSLGWTMSTGELFF

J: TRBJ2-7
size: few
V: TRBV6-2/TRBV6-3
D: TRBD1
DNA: TGTGCCAGCAACAGACAGGGGGCTGGGGAGCAGTACTTC
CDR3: CASNRQGAGEQYF

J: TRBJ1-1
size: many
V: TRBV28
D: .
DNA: TGTGCCAGCAGTTTATTCACTGAAGCTTTCTTT
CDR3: CASSLFTEAFF

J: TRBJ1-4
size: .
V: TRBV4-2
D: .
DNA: TGTGCCAGCAGCCGGGGGAGTAGACATAATGAAAAACTGTTTTTT
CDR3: CASSRGSRHNEKLFF

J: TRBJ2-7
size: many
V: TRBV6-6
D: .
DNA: TGTGCCAGCAGTTACCAGAGGCGGTCCTACGAGCAGTACTTC
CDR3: CASSYQRRSYEQYF

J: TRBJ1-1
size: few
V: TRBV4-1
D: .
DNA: TGCGCCAGCAGACGGGGGGCAGGGGTCACTGAAGCTTTCTTT
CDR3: CASRRGAGVTEAFF

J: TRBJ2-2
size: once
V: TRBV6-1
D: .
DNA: TGTGCCAGCACTAAGTTGAACACCGGGGAGCTGTTTTTT
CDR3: CASTKLNTGELFF

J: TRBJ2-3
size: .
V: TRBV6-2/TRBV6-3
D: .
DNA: TGTGCCAGCAGCTTGGACGGCGGGACCACAGATACGCAGTATTTT
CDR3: CASSLDGGTTDTQYF

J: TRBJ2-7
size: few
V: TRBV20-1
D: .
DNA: TGCAGTGCTAACGAAGGGGCGGAGACCTACGAGCAGTACTTC
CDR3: CSANEGAETYEQYF

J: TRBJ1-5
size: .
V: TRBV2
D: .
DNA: TGTGCCAGCAGTGATTCCGTAGGGAATCAGCCCCAGCATTTT
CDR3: CASSDSVGNQPQHF

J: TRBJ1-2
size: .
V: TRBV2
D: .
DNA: TGTGCCAGCAGCGCAGCCCAGGGGCTGGGTGGCTACACCTTC
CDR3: CASSAAQGLGGYTF

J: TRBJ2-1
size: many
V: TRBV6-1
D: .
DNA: TGTGCCAGCAGTGATTATGGGAACCGGAATGGTGAGCAGTTCTTC
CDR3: CASSDYGNRNGEQFF

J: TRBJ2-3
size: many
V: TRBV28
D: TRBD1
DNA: TGTGCCAGTAGTAGGACAGGGCAAGATACGCAGTATTTT
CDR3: CASSRTGQDTQYF

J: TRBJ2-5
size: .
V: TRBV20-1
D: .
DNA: TGCAGCGTTGTGCCGGGGACCCAGGAGACCCAGTACTTC
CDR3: CSVVPGTQETQYF

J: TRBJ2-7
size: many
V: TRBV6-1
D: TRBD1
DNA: TGTGCCAGCATTATCCGAAGGGACAGCTACTACGAGCAGTACTTC
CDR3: CASIIRRDSYYEQYF

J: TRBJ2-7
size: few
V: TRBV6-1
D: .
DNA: TGTGCCAGCAGATCGACAGAGATCTACGAGCAGTACTTC
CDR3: CASRSTEIYEQYF

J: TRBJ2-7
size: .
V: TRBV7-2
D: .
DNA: TGTGCCAGCAGCTCCCGGACAGCCGTGAGCTCCTACGAGCAGTACTTC
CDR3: CASSSRTAVSSYEQYF

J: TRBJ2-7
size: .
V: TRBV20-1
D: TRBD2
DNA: TGCAGTGCTAGCCCCCCTAGCGGGAGGGCCACCATCTACGAGCAGTACTTC
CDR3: CSASPPSGRATIYEQYF

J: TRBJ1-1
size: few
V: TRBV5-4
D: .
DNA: TGTGCCAGCAGCTTGGACGGCCCGAGCACTGAAGCTTTCTTT
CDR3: CASSLDGPSTEAFF

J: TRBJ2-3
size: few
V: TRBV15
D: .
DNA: TGTGCCACCAGCAGAGATTTTTACCTAACAGATACGCAGTATTTT
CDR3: CATSRDFYLTDTQYF

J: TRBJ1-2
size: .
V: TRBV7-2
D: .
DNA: TGTGCCAGCAGCTTAGAGGCGGGTACAGGCCCCTATGGCTACACCTTC
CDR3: CASSLEAGTGPYGYTF

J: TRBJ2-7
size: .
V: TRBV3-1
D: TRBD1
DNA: TGTGCCAGCAGCCAAGGGCCCGGACAGGGAAGGTACTTC
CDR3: CASSQGPGQGRYF

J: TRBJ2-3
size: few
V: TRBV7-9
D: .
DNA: TGTGCCAGCAGCCACGGATGGGCTTCTAGCACAGATACGCAGTATTTT
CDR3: CASSHGWASSTDTQYF

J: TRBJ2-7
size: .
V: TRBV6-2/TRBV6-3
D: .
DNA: TGTGCCAGCAATTACTCAAGGCAGGTTGTACAGTACTTC
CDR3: CASNYSRQVVQYF

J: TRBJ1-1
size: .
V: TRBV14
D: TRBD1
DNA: TGTGCCAGCAGCCAAGGAAGGGGACAGTGGAACACTGAAGCTTTCTTT
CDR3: CASSQGRGQWNTEAFF

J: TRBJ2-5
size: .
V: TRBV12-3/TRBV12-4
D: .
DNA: TGTGCCAGCAGTCTCTACCCGACTAGTCCGGAGACCCAGTACTTC
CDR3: CASSLYPTSPETQYF

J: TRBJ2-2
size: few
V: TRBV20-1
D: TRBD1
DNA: TGCAGTGCCGTCGGGGACAGGGGGCCCGGGGAGCTGTTTTTT
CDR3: CSAVGDRGPGELFF

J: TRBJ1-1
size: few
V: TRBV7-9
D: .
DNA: TGTGCCAGCAGCCCCCCTTCCGTGGACACTGAAGCTTTCTTT
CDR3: CASSPPSVDTEAFF

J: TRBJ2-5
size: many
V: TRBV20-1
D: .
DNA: TGCAGTGCTAGAGATGGGGGAGTCCGGCAAGAGACCCAGTACTTC
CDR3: CSARDGGVRQETQYF

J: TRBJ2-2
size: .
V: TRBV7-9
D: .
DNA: TGTGCCAGCAGCCCGGACAGAAACACCGGGGAGCTGTTTTTT
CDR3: CASSPDRNTGELFF

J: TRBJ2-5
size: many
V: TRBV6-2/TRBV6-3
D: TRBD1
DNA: TGTGCCAGCAGTTACTTCGGGACAGGGGAAGAGACCCAGTACTTC
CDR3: CASSYFGTGEETQYF

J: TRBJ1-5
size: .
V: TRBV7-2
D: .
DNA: TGTGCCAGCAGCTTAGTAGGTGCGAACAGGAATCAGCCCCAGCATTTT
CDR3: CASSLVGANRNQPQHF

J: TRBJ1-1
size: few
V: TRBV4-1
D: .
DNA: TGCGCCAGCAGCCAGGGTCCCGGGACTCACCTTGAAGCTTTCTTT
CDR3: CASSQGPGTHLEAFF

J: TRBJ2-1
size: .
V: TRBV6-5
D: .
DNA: TGTGCCAGCAGTTACACTAATGAGCAGTTCTTC
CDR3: CASSYTNEQFF

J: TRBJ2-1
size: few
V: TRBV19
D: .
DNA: TGTGCCAGTAGTTCCCCCGGGCGGGTCTCCTACAATGAGCAGTTCTTC
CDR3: CASSSPGRVSYNEQFF

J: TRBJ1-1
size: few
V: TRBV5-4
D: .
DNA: TGTGCCAGCAGCTTGGACGGACGGGTAGCTTTCTTT
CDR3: CASSLDGRVAFF

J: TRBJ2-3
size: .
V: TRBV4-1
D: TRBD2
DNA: TGCGCCAGCAGCCAAGATGCCCCGGGAGGCCCAGTGCTGGCAGATACGCAGTATTTT
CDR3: CASSQDAPGGPVLADTQYF

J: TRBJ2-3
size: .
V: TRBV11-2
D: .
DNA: TGTGCCAGCAGCTCGACGTCTCGTAGGGATACGCAGTATTTT
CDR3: CASSSTSRRDTQYF

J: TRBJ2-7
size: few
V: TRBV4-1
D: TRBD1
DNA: TGCGCCAGCAGCCGGGACAGGGACTACGAGCAGTACTTC
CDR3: CASSRDRDYEQYF

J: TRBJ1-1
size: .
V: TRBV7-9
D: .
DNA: TGTGCCAGCAGCCCCCTGGTGAACACTGAAGCTTTCTTT
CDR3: CASSPLVNTEAFF

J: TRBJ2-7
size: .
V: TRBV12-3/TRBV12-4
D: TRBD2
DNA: TGTGCCAGCACCGGGAGCGGGGACCTCTACGAGCAGTACTTC
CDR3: CASTGSGDLYEQYF